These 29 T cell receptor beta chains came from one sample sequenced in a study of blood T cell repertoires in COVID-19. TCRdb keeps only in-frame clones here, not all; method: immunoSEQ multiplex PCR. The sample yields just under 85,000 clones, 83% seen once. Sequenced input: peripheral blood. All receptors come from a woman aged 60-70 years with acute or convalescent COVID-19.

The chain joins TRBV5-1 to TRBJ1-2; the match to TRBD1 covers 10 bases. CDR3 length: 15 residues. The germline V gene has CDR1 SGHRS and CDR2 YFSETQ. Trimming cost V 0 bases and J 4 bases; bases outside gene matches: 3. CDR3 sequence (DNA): TGCGCCAGCAGCTTGGCCGGGACAGGGGCCTATGGCTACACCTTC. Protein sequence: CASSLAGTGAYGYTF.

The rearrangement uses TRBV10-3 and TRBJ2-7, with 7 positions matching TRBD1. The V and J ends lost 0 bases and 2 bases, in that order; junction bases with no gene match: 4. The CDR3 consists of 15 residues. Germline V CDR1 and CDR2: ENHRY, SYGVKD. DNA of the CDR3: TGTGCCATCAGTGAGTCACGGGACAGTACCTACGAGCAGTACTTC. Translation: CAISESRDSTYEQYF.

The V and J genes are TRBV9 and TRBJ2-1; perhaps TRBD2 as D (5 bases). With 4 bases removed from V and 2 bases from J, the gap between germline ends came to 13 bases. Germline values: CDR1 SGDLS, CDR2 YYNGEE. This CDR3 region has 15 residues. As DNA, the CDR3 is TGTGCCAGCAGCCCTCGGGGATCTCCCTACAATGAGCAGTTCTTC. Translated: CASSPRGSPYNEQFF.

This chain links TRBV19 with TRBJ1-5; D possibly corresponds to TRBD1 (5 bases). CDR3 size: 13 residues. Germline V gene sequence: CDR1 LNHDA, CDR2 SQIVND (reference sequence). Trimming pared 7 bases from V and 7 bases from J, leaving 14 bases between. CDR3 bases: TGTGCCAGTACCGCCAGGGTTGGACAGCCCCAGCATTTT. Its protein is CASTARVGQPQHF.

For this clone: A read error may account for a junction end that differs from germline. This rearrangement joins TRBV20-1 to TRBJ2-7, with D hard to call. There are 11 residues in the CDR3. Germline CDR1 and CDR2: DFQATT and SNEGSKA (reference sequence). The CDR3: CSAREVGEQYF. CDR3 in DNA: TGCAGTGCTCGAGAGGTCGGCGAGCAGTACTTC.

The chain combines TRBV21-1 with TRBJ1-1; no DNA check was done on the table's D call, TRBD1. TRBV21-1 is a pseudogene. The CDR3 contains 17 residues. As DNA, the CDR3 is TGTGCCAGCAGCAAAGAGGGGGCCCAGGGGAGGAACACTGAAGCTTTCTTT. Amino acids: CASSKEGAQGRNTEAFF.

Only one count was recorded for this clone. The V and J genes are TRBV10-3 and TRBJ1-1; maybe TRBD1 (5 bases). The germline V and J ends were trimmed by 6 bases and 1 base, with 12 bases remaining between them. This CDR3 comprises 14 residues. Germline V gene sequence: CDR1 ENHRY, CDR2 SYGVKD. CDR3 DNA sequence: TGTGCCATCAGCGACCAGGGTGGGAACACTGAAGCTTTCTTT. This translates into CAISDQGGNTEAFF.

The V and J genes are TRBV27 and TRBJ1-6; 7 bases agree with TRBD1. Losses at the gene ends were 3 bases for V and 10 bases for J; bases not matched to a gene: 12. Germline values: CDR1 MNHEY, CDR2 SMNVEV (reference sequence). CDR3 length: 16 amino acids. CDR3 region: CASSFGGRGSYSPLHF. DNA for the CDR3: TGTGCCAGCAGTTTTGGGGGCAGGGGGTCGTACTCACCCCTCCACTTT.

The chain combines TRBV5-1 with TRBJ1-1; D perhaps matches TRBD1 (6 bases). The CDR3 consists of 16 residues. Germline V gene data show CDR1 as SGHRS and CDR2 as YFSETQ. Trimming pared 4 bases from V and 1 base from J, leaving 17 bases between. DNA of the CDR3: TGCGCCAGCAGCCTGATCCCAGGGGTGACGAACACTGAAGCTTTCTTT. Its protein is CASSLIPGVTNTEAFF.

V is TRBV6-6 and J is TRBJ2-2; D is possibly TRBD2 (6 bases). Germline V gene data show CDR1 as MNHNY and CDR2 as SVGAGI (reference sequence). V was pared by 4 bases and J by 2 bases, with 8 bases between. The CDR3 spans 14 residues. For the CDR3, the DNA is TGTGCCAGCAGTTTGCGGGAAAACACCGGGGAGCTGTTTTTT. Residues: CASSLRENTGELFF.

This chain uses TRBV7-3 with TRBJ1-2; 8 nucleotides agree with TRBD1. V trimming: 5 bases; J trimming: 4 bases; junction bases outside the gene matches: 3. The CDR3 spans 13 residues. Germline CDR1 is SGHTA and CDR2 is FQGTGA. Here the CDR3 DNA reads TGTGCCAGCAGCGCGGACAGGGTCTATGGCTACACCTTC. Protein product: CASSADRVYGYTF.

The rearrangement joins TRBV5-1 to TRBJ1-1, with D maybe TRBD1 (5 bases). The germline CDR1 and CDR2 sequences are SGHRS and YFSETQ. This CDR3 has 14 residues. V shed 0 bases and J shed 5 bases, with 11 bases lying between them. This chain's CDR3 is CASSLETGGTEAFF. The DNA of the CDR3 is TGCGCCAGCAGCTTGGAAACCGGGGGGACTGAAGCTTTCTTT.

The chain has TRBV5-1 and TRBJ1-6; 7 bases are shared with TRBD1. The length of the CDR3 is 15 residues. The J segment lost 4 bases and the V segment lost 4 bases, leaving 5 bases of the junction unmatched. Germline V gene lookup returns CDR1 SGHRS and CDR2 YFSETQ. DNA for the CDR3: TGCGCCAGCAGCCCGTGGGACAGTTATAATTCACCCCTCCACTTT. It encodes CASSPWDSYNSPLHF.

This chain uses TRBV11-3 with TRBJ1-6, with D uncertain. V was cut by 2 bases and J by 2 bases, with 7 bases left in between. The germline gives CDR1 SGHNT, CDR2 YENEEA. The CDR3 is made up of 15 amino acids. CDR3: CASSLTSTYNSPLHF. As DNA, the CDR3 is TGTGCCAGCAGCTTAACGAGCACCTATAATTCACCCCTCCACTTT.

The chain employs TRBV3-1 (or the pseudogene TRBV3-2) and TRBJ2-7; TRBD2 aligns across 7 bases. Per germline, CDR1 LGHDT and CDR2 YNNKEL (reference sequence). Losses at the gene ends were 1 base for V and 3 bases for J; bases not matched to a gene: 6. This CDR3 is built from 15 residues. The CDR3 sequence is CASSQGLASGYEQYF. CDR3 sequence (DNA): TGTGCCAGCAGCCAAGGTCTGGCTAGCGGCTACGAGCAGTACTTC.

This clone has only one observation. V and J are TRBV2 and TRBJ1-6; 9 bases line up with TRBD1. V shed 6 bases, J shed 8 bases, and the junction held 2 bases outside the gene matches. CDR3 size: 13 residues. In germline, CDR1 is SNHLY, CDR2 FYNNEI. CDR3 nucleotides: TGTGCCAGCAGGCGGACAGGGGATTCACCCCTCCACTTT. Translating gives CASRRTGDSPLHF.

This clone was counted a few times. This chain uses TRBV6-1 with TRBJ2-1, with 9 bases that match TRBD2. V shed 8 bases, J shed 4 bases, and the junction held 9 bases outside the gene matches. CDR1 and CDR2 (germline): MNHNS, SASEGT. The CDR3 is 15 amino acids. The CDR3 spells CASCEGLAGYNEQFF. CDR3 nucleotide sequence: TGTGCCAGCTGCGAGGGGCTAGCGGGATACAATGAGCAGTTCTTC.

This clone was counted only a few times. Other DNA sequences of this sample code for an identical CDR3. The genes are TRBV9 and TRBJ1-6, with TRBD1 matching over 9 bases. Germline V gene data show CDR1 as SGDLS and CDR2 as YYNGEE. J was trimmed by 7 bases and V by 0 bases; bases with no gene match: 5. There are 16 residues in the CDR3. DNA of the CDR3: TGTGCCAGCAGCGTAGCACAGGGGGCGAACAATTCACCCCTCCACTTT. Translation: CASSVAQGANNSPLHF.

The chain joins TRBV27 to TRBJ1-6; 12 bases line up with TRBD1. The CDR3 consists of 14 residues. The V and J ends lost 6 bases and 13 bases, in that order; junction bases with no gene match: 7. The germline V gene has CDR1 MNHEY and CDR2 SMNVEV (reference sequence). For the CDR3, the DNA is TGTGCCAGCAGATCGGGGACAGGGGGCACGCCCCTCCACTTT. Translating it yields CASRSGTGGTPLHF.

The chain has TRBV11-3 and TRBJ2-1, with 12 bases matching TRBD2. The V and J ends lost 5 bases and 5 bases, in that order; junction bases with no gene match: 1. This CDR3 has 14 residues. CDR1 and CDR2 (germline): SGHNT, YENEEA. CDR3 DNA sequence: TGTGCCAGCAGCCGGACTAGCGGGAACAATGAGCAGTTCTTC. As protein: CASSRTSGNNEQFF.

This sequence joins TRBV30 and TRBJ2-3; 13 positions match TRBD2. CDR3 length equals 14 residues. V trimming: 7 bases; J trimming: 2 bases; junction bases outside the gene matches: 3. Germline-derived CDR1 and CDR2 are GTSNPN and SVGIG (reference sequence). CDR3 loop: CAYGLAGATDTQYF. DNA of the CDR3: TGTGCCTACGGACTAGCGGGGGCCACAGATACGCAGTATTTT.

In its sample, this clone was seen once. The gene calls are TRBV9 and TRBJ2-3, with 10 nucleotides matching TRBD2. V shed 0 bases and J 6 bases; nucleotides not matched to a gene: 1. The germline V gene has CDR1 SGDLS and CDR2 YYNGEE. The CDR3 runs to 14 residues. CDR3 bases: TGTGCCAGCAGCGTAGTTAGCGGGGGGGATACGCAGTATTTT. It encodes CASSVVSGGDTQYF.

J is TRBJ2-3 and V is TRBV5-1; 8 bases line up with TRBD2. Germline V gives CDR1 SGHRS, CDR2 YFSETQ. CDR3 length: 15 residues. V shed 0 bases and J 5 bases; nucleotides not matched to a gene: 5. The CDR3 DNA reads TGCGCCAGCAGCTTGGATGATAGCGGGAAAGATACGCAGTATTTT. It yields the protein CASSLDDSGKDTQYF.

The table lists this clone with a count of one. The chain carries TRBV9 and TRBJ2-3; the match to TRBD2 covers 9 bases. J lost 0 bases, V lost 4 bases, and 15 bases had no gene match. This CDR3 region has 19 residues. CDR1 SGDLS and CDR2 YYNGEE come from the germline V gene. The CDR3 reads CASSPSLAGPSESTDTQYF. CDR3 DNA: TGTGCCAGCAGCCCCAGTCTAGCGGGACCCTCGGAGAGCACAGATACGCAGTATTTT.

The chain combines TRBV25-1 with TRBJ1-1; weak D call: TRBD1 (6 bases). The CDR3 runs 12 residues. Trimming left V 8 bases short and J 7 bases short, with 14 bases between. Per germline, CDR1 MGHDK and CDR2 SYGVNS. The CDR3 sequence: CASGPTGIEAFF. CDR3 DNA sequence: TGTGCCAGCGGCCCCACAGGGATTGAAGCTTTCTTT.

This CDR3 reads CASSLPSGAYNEQFF. The CDR3 DNA reads TGTGCCAGCAGCTTGCCTAGCGGGGCGTACAATGAGCAGTTCTTC. V gene TRBV5-6 combines with J gene TRBJ2-1; 9 nucleotides match TRBD2. This CDR3 region has 15 residues. The germline V gene has CDR1 SGHDT and CDR2 YYEEEE. The junction had 3 bases not matched to a gene; V was cut back by 1 base and J by 4 bases.

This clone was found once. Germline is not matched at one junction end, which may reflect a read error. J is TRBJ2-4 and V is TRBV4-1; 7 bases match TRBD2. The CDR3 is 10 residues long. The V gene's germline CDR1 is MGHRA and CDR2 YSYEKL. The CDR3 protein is CASNRTRSFF. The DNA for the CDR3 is TGCGCCAGCAACAGGACTAGGTCGTTCTTC.

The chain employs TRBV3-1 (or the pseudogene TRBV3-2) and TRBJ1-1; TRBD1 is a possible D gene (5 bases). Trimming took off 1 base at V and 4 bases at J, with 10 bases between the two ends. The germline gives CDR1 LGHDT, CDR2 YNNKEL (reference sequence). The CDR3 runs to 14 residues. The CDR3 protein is CASSQGGLSTEAFF. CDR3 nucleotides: TGTGCCAGCAGCCAAGGGGGACTTAGCACTGAAGCTTTCTTT.

The CDR3 nucleotides are TGTGCCAGCGCAAGAACCGCGGAAATAGATACGCAGTATTTT. Amino acid sequence: CASARTAEIDTQYF. The chain employs TRBV3-1 (or the pseudogene TRBV3-2) and TRBJ2-3; no definite D call. The CDR3 consists of 14 residues. The V and J ends lost 8 bases and 5 bases respectively, with 17 bases between them. Germline CDR1 and CDR2: LGHDT and YNNKEL (reference sequence).